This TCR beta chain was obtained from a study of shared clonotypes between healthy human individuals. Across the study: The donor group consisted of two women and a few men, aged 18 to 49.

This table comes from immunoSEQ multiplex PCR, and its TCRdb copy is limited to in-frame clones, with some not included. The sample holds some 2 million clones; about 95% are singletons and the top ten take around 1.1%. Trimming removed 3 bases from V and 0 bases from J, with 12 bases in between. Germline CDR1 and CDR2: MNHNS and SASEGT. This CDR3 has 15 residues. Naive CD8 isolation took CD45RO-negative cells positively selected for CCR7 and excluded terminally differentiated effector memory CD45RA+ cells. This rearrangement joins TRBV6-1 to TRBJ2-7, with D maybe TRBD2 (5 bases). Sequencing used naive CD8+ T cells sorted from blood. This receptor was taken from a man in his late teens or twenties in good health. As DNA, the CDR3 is TGTGCCAGCAGTGATGGAGGCCTCTCCTCCTACGAGCAGTACTTC. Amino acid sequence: CASSDGGLSSYEQYF.